The 15 T cell receptor beta chains presented below share a single source sample, sequenced in a study of control samples from healthy donors and cancer patients. Here immunoSEQ multiplex PCR was the method, and the copy in TCRdb shows in-frame clones only, minus some. The repertoire holds roughly 130,000 clones, nearly 90% seen once, with 3% to 3.5% in the top ten. Specimen: blood. The receptor set was obtained from a man aged 45-65 years in good health.

This chain uses TRBV5-4 with TRBJ2-5; D unclear. Trimming took off 2 bases at V and 1 base at J, with 0 bases between the two ends. There are 11 residues in the CDR3. Germline values: CDR1 SGHNT, CDR2 YYREEE (reference sequence). CDR3 nucleotide sequence: TGTGCCAGCAGCTTCCAAGAGACCCAGTACTTC. Encoded protein: CASSFQETQYF.

This clone was picked up a small number of times. This rearrangement joins TRBV27 to TRBJ1-4, with D possibly matching TRBD1 (5 bases). Between the trimmed V and J ends, which lost 6 bases and 6 bases, there was a span of 17 bases. This CDR3 spans 15 amino acids. From germline, CDR1 is MNHEY and CDR2 SMNVEV (reference sequence). Here the CDR3 DNA reads TGTGCCAGCAGCCCAGAGGGGTGGGTCGATGAAAAACTGTTTTTT. Translated, it gives CASSPEGWVDEKLFF.

This chain links TRBV6-2 or TRBV6-3 with TRBJ2-3; D tentatively fits TRBD1 or TRBD2 (6 bases each). This CDR3 spans 16 amino acids. V was shortened by 2 bases and J by 2 bases, with 14 bases between the two germline ends. CDR1 is MNHEY and CDR2 is SVGEGT in the germline V gene. The CDR3 region is CASSYVQGLYTDTQYF. The CDR3 coding sequence is TGTGCCAGCAGTTACGTACAGGGACTCTACACAGATACGCAGTATTTT.

CDR3 residues: CASSQGLTSGNTIYF. CDR3 nucleotides: TGCGCCAGCAGCCAGGGACTGACCTCTGGAAACACCATATATTTT. The rearrangement links TRBV5-1 to TRBJ1-3; a possible D gene is TRBD1 (5 bases). Looked up from germline, CDR1 is SGHRS and CDR2 is YFSETQ. The CDR3 is 15 residues long. V dropped 4 bases and J dropped 0 bases, with 11 bases sitting between them.

The chain joins TRBV14 to TRBJ2-7, with TRBD2 matching 14 bases. The length of the CDR3 is 18 residues. Germline CDR1 SGHDN, CDR2 FVKESK. The V gene end was trimmed by 2 bases and the J gene end by 7 bases; junction bases not matched to a gene: 13. CDR3 bases: TGTGCCAGCAGCCAAACCGAGGGCATGGGACTAGCGGGGGTTGAGCAGTACTTC. Its translation: CASSQTEGMGLAGVEQYF.

The chain carries TRBV7-9 and TRBJ1-5; D is perhaps TRBD1 (5 bases). CDR3 length: 14 amino acids. Germline lookup yields CDR1 SEHNR and CDR2 FQNEAQ (reference sequence). Trimming removed 1 base at V and 4 bases at J, with 8 bases between. CDR3 nucleotide sequence: TGTGCCAGCAGCTTAGGGGGCGGTAATCAGCCCCAGCATTTT. Protein: CASSLGGGNQPQHF.

The V and J genes are TRBV7-3 and TRBJ1-6; D gene uncertain. The V gene's germline CDR1 is SGHTA and CDR2 FQGTGA. The V end lost 5 bases, the J end lost 5 bases, and 10 bases lay between the germline ends. This CDR3 region has 14 residues. As DNA, the CDR3 is TGTGCCAGCAGCCCCGGACTGAATAATTCACCCCTCCACTTT. Residues: CASSPGLNNSPLHF. The full variable domain, its missing parts supplied by reference TRBV7-3 and TRBJ1-6, is GAGVSQTPSNKVTEKGKYVELRCDPISGHTALYWYRQSLGQGPEFLIYFQGTGAADDSGLPNDRFFAVRPEGSVSTLKIQRTERGDSAVYLCASSPGLNNSPLHFGNGTRLTVT.

The chain is built from TRBV5-6 and TRBJ2-3, with a possible D match to TRBD2 (5 bases). Per the germline V gene, CDR1 is SGHDT and CDR2 is YYEEEE. V lost 0 bases, J lost 1 base, and 15 bases lay in between. The CDR3 is 17 amino acids. CDR3 in DNA: TGTGCCAGCAGCTTGGCACGGGGTGGTGGTCGCACAGATACGCAGTATTTT. This sequence encodes CASSLARGGGRTDTQYF.

The J gene is TRBJ2-3, the V gene TRBV4-1; D ambiguous. V lost 3 bases and J 0 bases, leaving 13 bases between the germline ends. Germline CDR1 MGHRA, CDR2 YSYEKL. The CDR3 is 16 residues long. The CDR3: CASSQLVVTSTDTQYF. In DNA, the CDR3 is TGCGCCAGCAGCCAGTTGGTGGTCACTAGCACAGATACGCAGTATTTT.

The chain has TRBV5-1 and TRBJ2-7, with 10 bases that match TRBD2. The CDR3 is made up of 15 amino acids. Germline CDR1 and CDR2: SGHRS and YFSETQ. The junction had 4 bases not matched to a gene; V was cut back by 4 bases and J by 0 bases. DNA for the CDR3: TGCGCCAGCAGCCCTAGCGGGGGACTCTCCTACGAGCAGTACTTC. It encodes CASSPSGGLSYEQYF.

V and J are TRBV7-3 and TRBJ2-2, with D maybe TRBD2 (5 bases). Germline lookup yields CDR1 SGHTA and CDR2 FQGTGA. This CDR3 is 18 amino acids long. Between the trimmed V and J ends, which lost 1 base and 4 bases, there was a span of 19 bases. The CDR3 nucleotides are TGTGCCAGCAGCTTAAACCGGGCGGGCATGAGGAGCACCGGGGAGCTGTTTTTT. It yields the protein CASSLNRAGMRSTGELFF.

The V gene is TRBV19, the J gene TRBJ2-3; a weak D match, TRBD1 (6 bases). Per germline, CDR1 LNHDA and CDR2 SQIVND (reference sequence). The CDR3 runs 15 residues. Trimming stripped 6 bases from V and 0 bases from J, with 13 bases between. The CDR3 here is CASRGRDTSTDTQYF. The CDR3 DNA reads as TGTGCCAGTAGAGGCCGGGACACAAGCACAGATACGCAGTATTTT.

This clone was seen more than once but under ten times. V gene TRBV7-6 combines with J gene TRBJ1-1; D is unclear. Germline lookup yields CDR1 SGHVS and CDR2 FNYEAQ. The CDR3 is made up of 11 amino acids. V lost 8 bases, J lost 1 base, and 5 bases lay in between. CDR3 bases: TGTGCCAGCGGCTCGAACACTGAAGCTTTCTTT. It codes for CASGSNTEAFF.

The chain uses TRBV7-3 and TRBJ2-1; TRBD2 agrees at 7 bases. The CDR3 runs to 15 residues. V lost 5 bases, J lost 5 bases, and 9 bases stayed unmatched. The germline V gene has CDR1 SGHTA and CDR2 FQGTGA. The CDR3 sequence: CASSPTRTRHNEQFF. The CDR3 region has the DNA TGTGCCAGCAGCCCGACCAGGACTAGACACAATGAGCAGTTCTTC.

This rearrangement joins TRBV19 to TRBJ2-5; either TRBD1 or TRBD2 may fit D (7 bases each). Germline V gives CDR1 LNHDA, CDR2 SQIVND (reference sequence). Trimming stripped 5 bases from V and 4 bases from J, with 14 bases between. The CDR3 is 14 residues long. Here the CDR3 reads CASSSTGRGETQYF. The CDR3 DNA sequence: TGTGCCAGTAGTTCGACAGGGAGGGGAGAGACCCAGTACTTC.